The 18 T cell receptor beta chains presented below share a single source sample, sequenced in a study of cytomegalovirus exposure and HLA in healthy donors (dated by TCRdb to about 2017). Library prep was done by the immunoSEQ multiplex PCR assay. A mixture of 60 forward primers for TCR Vbeta segments and 13 reverse primers for TCR Jbeta segments was used in the multiplex PCR. Sourced from immuneACCESS, this table was stored by TCRdb with only in-frame sequences that have V and J called. A share of the clones is absent; for the studies checked, an unresolved V gene accounts for under half, and the remainder has no known explanation. This sample comprises about 120,000 clones, around 60% of them detected only once. The biggest ten clones account for about 9.1% of the sample. The material sequenced was PBMCs. The receptors shown here come from a man aged 35 to 55 in good health and CMV-seropositive.

The J gene is TRBJ1-5, the V gene TRBV11-2, with no clear D. The germline CDR1 and CDR2 sequences are SGHAT and FQNNGV. The length of the CDR3 is 13 residues. Trimming removed 6 bases from V and 4 bases from J, with 10 bases in between. CDR3: CASSGSRNQPQHF. The CDR3 DNA is TGTGCCAGCAGTGGCTCCAGGAATCAGCCCCAGCATTTT.

This clone has more than one count but fewer than ten. V usage is TRBV6-5 and J usage is TRBJ2-7; 7 bases agree with TRBD1. The germline CDR1 and CDR2 sequences are MNHEY and SVGAGI. This CDR3 region has 14 residues. With 6 bases clipped from V and 1 base from J, the junction kept 6 bases outside the gene matches. The CDR3 sequence: CASREQGYSYEQYF. The CDR3 region has the DNA TGTGCCAGCAGAGAACAGGGGTATTCCTACGAGCAGTACTTC.

The chain is built from TRBV5-4 and TRBJ1-2; TRBD1 agrees at 7 bases. The germline V gene has CDR1 SGHNT and CDR2 YYREEE (reference sequence). This CDR3 region has 13 residues. The ends lost 5 bases at V and 3 bases at J; junction bases unmatched: 4. Here the CDR3 DNA reads TGTGCCAGCAGACGACAGGGCGACTATGGCTACACCTTC. It encodes CASRRQGDYGYTF.

The chain couples TRBV30 to TRBJ2-3; 9 nucleotides agree with TRBD1. CDR1 and CDR2 from the germline V gene are GTSNPN and SVGIG (reference sequence). This CDR3 has 14 residues. V was pared by 4 bases and J by 2 bases, with 4 bases of the junction left unmatched. The CDR3 region is CAWTNRGLTDTQYF. Written as DNA, the CDR3 is TGTGCCTGGACTAACAGGGGGCTCACAGATACGCAGTATTTT.

V is TRBV7-2 and J is TRBJ1-4, with D possibly matching TRBD1 (6 bases). From germline, CDR1 is SGHTA and CDR2 FQGNSA. Trimming removed 4 bases from V and 7 bases from J, with 13 bases in between. CDR3 length equals 14 residues. CDR3 residues: CASSSPGHFEKLFF. CDR3 coding DNA: TGTGCCAGCAGCTCACCGGGACACTTTGAAAAACTGTTTTTT.

This clone was counted once. CDR3 amino acids: CASSFSGTSGTQYF. The CDR3 bases are TGTGCCAGCAGTTTTTCAGGGACTAGCGGGACCCAGTACTTC. The gene calls are TRBV28 and TRBJ2-5; 11 bases are a match to TRBD2. The length of the CDR3 is 14 residues. J was trimmed by 7 bases and V by 3 bases; bases with no gene match: 4. Germline lookup yields CDR1 MDHEN and CDR2 SYDVKM.

The chain joins TRBV28 to TRBJ2-5; 8 bases match TRBD2. The CDR3 sequence is 13 residues long. The germline CDR1 and CDR2 sequences are MDHEN and SYDVKM. The V gene end was trimmed by 3 bases and the J gene end by 9 bases; junction bases not matched to a gene: 6. This CDR3 reads CASSFGGRQAQYF. CDR3 nucleotide sequence: TGTGCCAGCAGTTTTGGCGGGAGGCAGGCCCAGTACTTC.

This chain links TRBV7-2 with TRBJ2-3; D gene ambiguous. Trimming removed 0 bases at V and 5 bases at J, with 9 bases between. The CDR3 has 14 amino acids. In germline, CDR1 is SGHTA, CDR2 FQGNSA. The DNA for the CDR3 is TGTGCCAGCAGCTTAGCAGATTCCAGAGATACGCAGTATTTT. Protein: CASSLADSRDTQYF.

As for this clone: A junction end diverges from the germline sequence, so it may reflect a read error. The chain combines TRBV2 with TRBJ2-7; 7 bases fit TRBD1. Germline CDR1 is SNHLY and CDR2 is FYNNEI. This CDR3 spans 12 amino acids. The CDR3 DNA sequence: TGTTCCAGCACCGGACAGGTCTACGAGCAGTACTTC. Protein: CSSTGQVYEQYF.

The chain employs TRBV7-9 and TRBJ1-3; D gene uncertain. The germline V gene has CDR1 SEHNR and CDR2 FQNEAQ (reference sequence). This CDR3 spans 14 amino acids. V shed 1 base and J shed 4 bases, with 8 bases lying between them. CDR3 protein: CASSLVEEGNTIYF. CDR3 bases: TGTGCCAGCAGCTTAGTAGAAGAAGGAAACACCATATATTTT.

The J gene is TRBJ2-7, the V gene TRBV30; D perhaps matches TRBD1 (5 bases). The CDR3 spans 11 residues. Germline CDR1 reads GTSNPN; CDR2 reads SVGIG (reference sequence). Trimming took 3 bases from V and 7 from J, leaving 10 bases between them. CDR3: CAWSLQGEQYF. For the CDR3, the DNA is TGTGCCTGGAGCCTTCAGGGAGAGCAGTACTTC.

DNA of the CDR3: TGTGCCAGTAGCTTTACTTTCCAGGGAGGTAATTCACCCCTCCACTTT. Protein: CASSFTFQGGNSPLHF. The rearrangement joins TRBV19 to TRBJ1-6, with TRBD1 as a possible D gene (5 bases). The CDR3 is made up of 16 amino acids. Deletions cut 6 bases from V and 6 bases from J, with 18 bases between. Germline V gene sequence: CDR1 LNHDA, CDR2 SQIVND (reference sequence).

This clone was counted a few times. The chain joins TRBV7-8 to TRBJ2-5; D call uncertain. This CDR3 is 13 amino acids long. The germline V gene encodes CDR1 SGHVS and CDR2 FQNEAQ. V lost 1 base, J lost 2 bases, and 5 bases lay in between. The CDR3 here is CASSLVQQETQYF. The DNA of the CDR3 is TGTGCCAGCAGCTTAGTACAGCAAGAGACCCAGTACTTC. The entire variable domain, with the rest obtained from reference TRBV7-8 and TRBJ2-5, is as follows: GAGVSQSPRYKVAKRGQDVALRCDPISGHVSLFWYQQALGQGPEFLTYFQNEAQLDKSGLPSDRFFAERPEGSVSTLKIQRTQQEDSAVYLCASSLVQQETQYFGPGTRLLVL.

The J gene is TRBJ2-7, the V gene TRBV29-1; TRBD2 agrees at 7 bases. V lost 7 bases to trimming and J lost 5 bases; unmatched junction nucleotides: 8. There are 12 residues in the CDR3. Germline loops: CDR1 SQVTM, CDR2 ANQGSEA. CDR3: CSGAGISDEQYF. The CDR3 DNA follows: TGCAGCGGAGCGGGAATTAGCGACGAGCAGTACTTC.

This sequence joins TRBV28 and TRBJ2-7; no reliable D call. Germline assignment: CDR1 MDHEN and CDR2 SYDVKM. V lost 3 bases to trimming and J lost 2 bases, with 8 bases between them. The CDR3 sequence is 13 residues long. Here the CDR3 reads CASSLAPPYEQYF. CDR3 DNA sequence: TGTGCCAGCAGTTTGGCCCCCCCCTACGAGCAGTACTTC.

This clone appeared a few times. CDR3 region: CASSQDQNGSYEQYF. The CDR3 DNA reads as TGCGCCAGCAGCCAAGATCAAAACGGTTCCTACGAGCAGTACTTC. The chain employs TRBV4-3 and TRBJ2-7; D uncertain. Germline V gene lookup returns CDR1 LGHNA and CDR2 YSLEER. Trimming stripped 0 bases from V and 1 base from J, with 10 bases between. The CDR3 is 15 amino acids.

This chain links TRBV29-1 with TRBJ2-7; TRBD1 is a possible D gene (6 bases). Germline lookup yields CDR1 SQVTM and CDR2 ANQGSEA. With 4 bases removed from V and 4 bases from J, the gap between germline ends came to 14 bases. CDR3 length: 13 residues. As DNA, the CDR3 is TGCAGCGTTGTAGACAGGTCACAGTACGAGCAGTACTTC. Its protein is CSVVDRSQYEQYF.

The V gene is TRBV5-1, the J gene TRBJ1-1; 9 bases agree with TRBD1. Germline V gene sequence: CDR1 SGHRS, CDR2 YFSETQ. The CDR3 totals 15 residues. The V gene end was trimmed by 2 bases and the J gene end by 5 bases; junction bases not matched to a gene: 7. The CDR3: CASSFLTGGFTEAFF. The CDR3, as DNA: TGCGCCAGCAGCTTCCTCACAGGGGGCTTTACTGAAGCTTTCTTT.